Each of the 24 T cell receptor beta chains below was sequenced from the same sample in a study of a mutant IDH1 vaccine in newly diagnosed glioma. Sequencing was performed with immunoSEQ multiplex PCR; in TCRdb, only in-frame clones are kept and a portion is missing. This sample has roughly 70,000 clones, with more than 70% found just once. Time point described: baseline, week 1 (first vaccination visit). Sample treatment: pre-vaccination baseline after standard-of-care therapy. The sample was peripheral blood mononuclear cells (PBMCs), taken from a glioma patient treated with radiotherapy, temozolomide or both. The receptors shown here come from a woman aged 18 to 35 with glioma. Some clones in this sample may be carry-over from other donors' samples.

The chain couples TRBV4-1 to TRBJ1-2, with no clear D. Trimming took 0 bases from V and 4 from J, leaving 12 bases between them. Germline CDR1 and CDR2: MGHRA and YSYEKL. This CDR3 comprises 15 residues. Written as DNA, the CDR3 is TGCGCCAGCAGCCAAGATCGACGGCTACCCTATGGCTACACCTTC. Translated, it gives CASSQDRRLPYGYTF.

J is TRBJ1-1 and V is TRBV2, with D unclear. V shed 10 bases and J shed 0 bases, with 15 bases lying between them. The germline CDR1 and CDR2 sequences are SNHLY and FYNNEI. CDR3 size: 14 residues. CDR3 bases: TGTGCCACCGACGGGTTGACCATGAACACTGAAGCTTTCTTT. Its protein is CATDGLTMNTEAFF.

Only a few counts were recorded for this clone. The chain carries TRBV5-8 and TRBJ1-5; 10 positions agree with TRBD1. CDR3 length equals 15 residues. The junction had 3 bases not matched to a gene; V was cut back by 0 bases and J by 6 bases. Germline loops: CDR1 SGHTS, CDR2 YDEGEE. The CDR3 DNA reads as TGTGCCAGCAGCTTGGGGGACAGGGGCTTTCAGCCCCAGCATTTT. It codes for CASSLGDRGFQPQHF. Based on the CDR3 plus reference TRBV5-8 and TRBJ1-5, the full variable domain is EAGVTQSPTHLIKTRGQQATLRCSPISGHTSVYWYQQALGLGLQFLLWYDEGEERNRGNFPPRFSGRQFPNYSSELNVNALELEDSALYLCASSLGDRGFQPQHFGDGTRLSIL.

This chain connects TRBV5-4 to TRBJ2-7; D is tentatively TRBD1 or TRBD2 (5 bases each). The length of the CDR3 is 14 residues. V lost 3 bases and J lost 0, with 10 bases in between. Germline CDR1 is SGHNT and CDR2 is YYREEE (reference sequence). This chain's CDR3 is CASSWGIGSYEQYF. The DNA for the CDR3 is TGTGCCAGCAGCTGGGGGATAGGCTCCTACGAGCAGTACTTC.

This chain joins TRBV6-5 and TRBJ1-6, with D uncertain. The CDR3 contains 15 residues. Deletions cut 4 bases from V and 9 bases from J, with 16 bases between. CDR1 is MNHEY, CDR2 SVGAGI, per germline. The chain's CDR3 is CASSSVPGYGSPLHF. In DNA form, the CDR3 reads TGTGCCAGCAGTTCGGTCCCAGGTTACGGTTCACCCCTCCACTTT.

The chain links TRBV2 to TRBJ1-5; 11 bases agree with TRBD1. The CDR3 totals 17 residues. V gave up 4 bases and J gave up 2 bases; unmatched junction bases: 7. Germline lookup yields CDR1 SNHLY and CDR2 FYNNEI. The CDR3 sequence: CASSGTGGWGGNQPQHF. The CDR3 nucleotides read TGTGCCAGCAGTGGGACAGGGGGCTGGGGGGGCAATCAGCCCCAGCATTTT.

The chain links TRBV10-3 to TRBJ2-3; 8 bases align to TRBD2. The germline gives CDR1 ENHRY, CDR2 SYGVKD. The V and J ends lost 10 bases and 0 bases, in that order; junction bases with no gene match: 6. This CDR3 contains 14 residues. The CDR3 loop is CATQPSGSTDTQYF. Here the CDR3 DNA reads TGTGCCACCCAACCTAGCGGGAGCACAGATACGCAGTATTTT.

This rearrangement joins TRBV6-1 to TRBJ1-5; 8 bases agree with TRBD1. With 6 bases clipped from V and 6 bases from J, the junction kept 10 bases outside the gene matches. The length of the CDR3 is 15 residues. Germline V lookup: CDR1 MNHNS, CDR2 SASEGT. The CDR3 protein is CASSDPGQGGQPQHF. As DNA, the CDR3 is TGTGCCAGCAGCGACCCAGGACAGGGAGGTCAGCCCCAGCATTTT.

The chain couples TRBV19 to TRBJ2-7, with 9 bases fitting TRBD1. Per germline, CDR1 LNHDA and CDR2 SQIVND (reference sequence). The CDR3 runs 16 residues. V was pared by 0 bases and J by 1 base, with 4 bases of the junction left unmatched. DNA for the CDR3: TGTGCCAGTAGTATAGATCTCGGACAGGGGTCCTACGAGCAGTACTTC. Translation: CASSIDLGQGSYEQYF.

The chain combines TRBV7-9 with TRBJ1-4, with no clear D. This CDR3 has 16 amino acids. Deletions cut 3 bases from V and 3 bases from J, with 14 bases between. The germline V gene has CDR1 SEHNR and CDR2 FQNEAQ (reference sequence). The CDR3 region is CASSFPTATSNEKLFF. The DNA for the CDR3 is TGTGCCAGCAGCTTCCCTACAGCGACCTCTAATGAAAAACTGTTTTTT.

The rearrangement links TRBV27 to TRBJ1-2; D not resolved. Between the trimmed V and J ends, which lost 3 bases and 4 bases, there was a span of 12 bases. This CDR3 contains 14 residues. The germline V gene has CDR1 MNHEY and CDR2 SMNVEV (reference sequence). DNA of the CDR3: TGTGCCAGCAGTTTGGTGGCAGGCGCCTATGGCTACACCTTC. It translates to CASSLVAGAYGYTF.

This chain links TRBV30 with TRBJ2-5, with TRBD1 as a possible D gene (5 bases). Germline V gives CDR1 GTSNPN, CDR2 SVGIG (reference sequence). The CDR3 length is 15 residues. The V end was cut by 0 bases, the J end by 5 bases, with 16 bases between. For the CDR3, the DNA is TGTGCCTGGAGTGTACAGGCAGGGCTAGGGGAGACCCAGTACTTC. This encodes CAWSVQAGLGETQYF.

This chain links TRBV5-1 with TRBJ1-1, with 11 bases fitting TRBD1. V gave up 4 bases and J gave up 4 bases; unmatched junction bases: 3. The CDR3 contains 14 residues. Per the germline V gene, CDR1 is SGHRS and CDR2 is YFSETQ. CDR3 in DNA: TGCGCCAGCAGCACAGGACAGGGGGCCACTGAAGCTTTCTTT. Protein: CASSTGQGATEAFF.

The chain carries TRBV19 and TRBJ1-1, with D perhaps matching TRBD1 (5 bases). The germline V gene has CDR1 LNHDA and CDR2 SQIVND (reference sequence). V was pared by 8 bases and J by 3 bases, with 13 bases between. This CDR3 comprises 13 residues. The CDR3 DNA is TGTGCCAGTGGCATTACAGGAGACACTGAAGCTTTCTTT. It translates to CASGITGDTEAFF.

A single count supports this clone. The chain combines TRBV4-3 with TRBJ2-1; 16 bases align to TRBD2. The CDR3 runs 16 residues. The V segment lost 3 bases and the J segment 4 bases; nucleotides outside the gene matches: 0. Germline CDR1 LGHNA, CDR2 YSLEER. The CDR3 loop reads CASSQGLAGGYNEQFF. The DNA for the CDR3 is TGCGCCAGCAGCCAGGGACTAGCGGGGGGGTACAATGAGCAGTTCTTC.

J is TRBJ2-2 and V is TRBV9; possibly TRBD1 for D (6 bases). The V and J ends lost 6 bases and 5 bases respectively, with 11 bases between them. Per germline, CDR1 SGDLS and CDR2 YYNGEE. This CDR3 contains 13 residues. CDR3 in amino acids: CASNSRGTGELFF. CDR3 sequence (DNA): TGTGCCAGCAATTCCAGGGGAACCGGGGAGCTGTTTTTT.

The chain uses TRBV6-5 and TRBJ1-1; possibly TRBD1 for D (5 bases). The length of the CDR3 is 16 residues. CDR1 is MNHEY, CDR2 SVGAGI, per germline. Between the trimmed V and J ends, which lost 3 bases and 0 bases, there was a span of 14 bases. CDR3 in DNA: TGTGCCAGCAGTTATATTGGGGTGGGGGTGAACACTGAAGCTTTCTTT. Residues: CASSYIGVGVNTEAFF.

The chain recombines TRBV12-5 with TRBJ1-6; 8 bases are shared with TRBD1. Trimming cost V 1 base and J 9 bases; bases outside gene matches: 11. Germline V gene data show CDR1 as LGHNT and CDR2 as FRNRAP. The CDR3 has 17 amino acids. CDR3 region: CASGLALRTGRTSPLHF. The CDR3 coding sequence is TGTGCTAGTGGTTTGGCACTCAGGACAGGGAGGACTTCACCCCTCCACTTT.

The CDR3, as DNA: TGTGCCAGCAAGAGCCTATTTTTATTAACAACTAATGAAAAACTGTTTTTT. As protein: CASKSLFLLTTNEKLFF. The gene calls are TRBV2 and TRBJ1-4, with D uncertain. The CDR3 totals 17 residues. V dropped 7 bases and J dropped 0 bases, with 18 bases sitting between them. Germline CDR1 SNHLY, CDR2 FYNNEI.

In its sample, this clone was seen once. The rearrangement uses TRBV11-3 and TRBJ2-5; 10 bases align to TRBD2. The CDR3 runs to 16 residues. The V gene's germline CDR1 is SGHNT and CDR2 YENEEA. Trimming took 0 bases from V and 0 from J; bases not matched to a gene: 1. The CDR3 loop reads CASSLEGLADQETQYF. In DNA form, the CDR3 reads TGTGCCAGCAGCTTAGAAGGACTAGCGGACCAAGAGACCCAGTACTTC.

Notes on this clone: A read error may account for a junction end that differs from germline. The chain employs TRBV7-7 and TRBJ2-1; D not certain. This CDR3 comprises 13 residues. Germline CDR1 SSHAT, CDR2 FNYEAQ (reference sequence). As DNA, the CDR3 is TGTGCTAGCAGCTTAGGGTTGAACAATGAGCAGTTCTTC. Residues: CASSLGLNNEQFF.

The chain recombines TRBV13 with TRBJ1-3, with 11 bases aligning to TRBD1. Germline trimming cut 4 bases from V and 1 base from J; bases unmatched to any gene: 12. Germline V lookup: CDR1 PRHDT, CDR2 FYEKMQ (reference sequence). This CDR3 spans 19 amino acids. The CDR3 loop reads CASSSISGTGGLSGNTIYF. CDR3 coding DNA: TGTGCCAGCAGCTCGATCTCCGGGACAGGGGGTTTGTCTGGAAACACCATATATTTT.

The J gene is TRBJ2-3, the V gene TRBV14; D is perhaps TRBD2 (6 bases). This CDR3 contains 18 residues. Trimming stripped 1 base from V and 2 bases from J, with 19 bases between. The germline V gene encodes CDR1 SGHDN and CDR2 FVKESK. CDR3 DNA: TGTGCCAGCAGCCAAGTCTTGTCAGCGGAGGGGTTCACAGATACGCAGTATTTT. It specifies CASSQVLSAEGFTDTQYF. Together with reference TRBV14 and TRBJ2-3, the CDR3 gives the full variable domain: EAGVTQFPSHSVIEKGQTVTLRCDPISGHDNLYWYRRVMGKEIKFLLHFVKESKQDESGMPNNRFLAERTGGTYSTLKVQPAELEDSGVYFCASSQVLSAEGFTDTQYFGPGTRLTVL.

V and J are TRBV29-1 and TRBJ1-1; D possibly corresponds to TRBD1 (6 bases). The CDR3 is 14 amino acids. CDR1 SQVTM and CDR2 ANQGSEA come from the germline V gene. The germline V and J ends were trimmed by 5 bases and 0 bases, with 13 bases remaining between them. As DNA, the CDR3 is TGCAGCGTTTACAGGGAAGTCTTGAACACTGAAGCTTTCTTT. This translates into CSVYREVLNTEAFF.